What follows is one TCR beta chain and its context. The CDR3 consists of 13 residues. The germline V gene encodes CDR1 SGHNT and CDR2 YYREEE (reference sequence). The trim removed 2 bases at V and 6 bases at J, leaving 4 bases unmatched. Source study methods: Amplifying reference gene primers gave estimates of nucleated cell counts. Profiled with immunoSEQ multiplex PCR; TCRdb holds only in-frame clones, not every one. For V, J and clone size, that table is used; D and trimming come from the DNA. Among 200,000 or so clones listed, 80% to 90% were seen once. This specimen belongs to a study of blood T cell repertoires in COVID-19. Study in general: COVID-19 samples, acute and convalescent, were from the United States, Italy and Spain. PBMCs, B-cell-depleted T cells, or T cells were the source of the cDNA or gDNA that made up the material.

Specimen: peripheral blood. The source of this sequence is a man aged 50-59 years with acute or convalescent COVID-19. This sequence joins TRBV5-4 and TRBJ2-7; the match to TRBD1 covers 8 bases. The CDR3 DNA reads as TGTGCCAGCAGCTTCAAGGACAGGGCCGAGCAGTACTTC. Amino acid sequence: CASSFKDRAEQYF. The entire variable domain, with the rest obtained from reference TRBV5-4 and TRBJ2-7, is as follows: ETGVTQSPTHLIKTRGQQVTLRCSSQSGHNTVSWYQQALGQGPQFIFQYYREEENGRGNFPPRFSGLQFPNYSSELNVNALELDDSALYLCASSFKDRAEQYFGPGTRLTVT.